What follows are 17 T cell receptor beta chains derived from one specimen sequenced in a study of blood T cell repertoires in COVID-19. Repertoires were generated with immunoSEQ multiplex PCR, while TCRdb's copy carries only in-frame clones and drops some. The sample holds about 220,000 clones, about 81% seen once. What was sequenced was peripheral blood. All receptors derive from a woman between 70 and 85 years old with COVID-19, enrolled during active disease.

This clone was detected only once. The J gene is TRBJ1-5, the V gene TRBV28; 9 nucleotides align to TRBD1. V was clipped by 6 bases and J by 5 bases; unmatched bases: 14. The CDR3 totals 17 residues. Germline CDR1 is MDHEN and CDR2 is SYDVKM. The CDR3 spells CASSPSGQGRSHQPQHF. The CDR3 coding sequence is TGTGCCAGCAGCCCCAGTGGACAGGGGAGGTCACATCAGCCCCAGCATTTT. Full variable domain (rest looked up from reference TRBV28 and TRBJ1-5): DVKVTQSSRYLVKRTGEKVFLECVQDMDHENMFWYRQDPGLGLRLIYFSYDVKMKEKGDIPEGYSVSREKKERFSLILESASTNQTSMYLCASSPSGQGRSHQPQHFGDGTRLSIL.

The J gene is TRBJ1-1, the V gene TRBV29-1; TRBD1 might be the D (5 bases). Trimming left V 0 bases short and J 1 base short, with 9 bases between. The CDR3 totals 14 residues. Germline V gene data show CDR1 as SQVTM and CDR2 as ANQGSEA. The CDR3 DNA reads as TGCAGCGTTGAAGATCTGCAGGGGAACACTGAAGCTTTCTTT. It yields the protein CSVEDLQGNTEAFF.

V and J are TRBV7-9 and TRBJ2-5, with D perhaps TRBD1 (5 bases). The germline V gene has CDR1 SEHNR and CDR2 FQNEAQ (reference sequence). CDR3 length: 14 amino acids. V gave up 5 bases and J gave up 2 bases, with 12 bases separating them. DNA for the CDR3: TGTGCCAGCAGCGTCCAGGGTAGGCAAGAGACCCAGTACTTC. The encoded protein is CASSVQGRQETQYF.

V gene TRBV18 combines with J gene TRBJ2-3, with 7 positions matching TRBD2. V was pared by 0 bases and J by 5 bases, with 5 bases of the junction left unmatched. Per germline, CDR1 KGHSH and CDR2 LQKENI. CDR3 length: 15 residues. The CDR3 DNA reads TGTGCCAGCTCACCACCGGCGGGGGTGAGAGATACGCAGTATTTT. This sequence encodes CASSPPAGVRDTQYF.

CDR3 DNA: TGTGCCTCCCGGACTAGCGGGGCCTACGAGCAGTACTTC. Protein: CASRTSGAYEQYF. The genes are TRBV30 and TRBJ2-7, with TRBD2 identical over 12 bases. The CDR3 is made up of 13 amino acids. Germline V CDR1 and CDR2: GTSNPN, SVGIG (reference sequence). J was trimmed by 2 bases and V by 7 bases; bases with no gene match: 3. Complete variable domain (other parts from reference TRBV30 and TRBJ2-7): SQTIHQWPATLVQPVGSPLSLECTVEGTSNPNLYWYRQAAGRGLQLLFYSVGIGQISSEVPQNLSASRPQDRQFILSSKKLLLSDSGFYLCASRTSGAYEQYFGPGTRLTVT.

The genes are TRBV7-9 and TRBJ2-7, with 14 bases identical to TRBD2. Germline CDR1 and CDR2: SEHNR and FQNEAQ (reference sequence). V shed 4 bases, J shed 5 bases, and the junction held 7 bases outside the gene matches. The CDR3 has 16 residues. This chain's CDR3 is CASSSQPGLAGDEQYF. The CDR3 DNA follows: TGTGCCAGCAGCTCACAGCCGGGACTAGCGGGAGACGAGCAGTACTTC.

The chain joins TRBV18 to TRBJ2-1; 8 positions agree with TRBD2. This CDR3 comprises 15 residues. Germline V gives CDR1 KGHSH, CDR2 LQKENI. J lost 7 bases, V lost 6 bases, and 11 bases had no gene match. CDR3 region: CASSLQAGVRNEQFF. The CDR3 region has the DNA TGTGCCAGCTCCCTACAAGCGGGAGTGCGTAATGAGCAGTTCTTC.

This sequence joins TRBV29-1 and TRBJ2-3; 8 bases are a match to TRBD1. Germline lookup yields CDR1 SQVTM and CDR2 ANQGSEA. The CDR3 runs 13 residues. Trimming took 5 bases from V and 1 from J; bases not matched to a gene: 2. The CDR3 region has the DNA TGCAGCGTTCCGGGACAGGGCACAGATACGCAGTATTTT. Protein: CSVPGQGTDTQYF.

The chain employs TRBV28 and TRBJ2-1, with D tentatively TRBD1 (7 bases). The CDR3 extends over 16 amino acids. Trimming removed 8 bases at V and 3 bases at J, with 20 bases between. The germline gives CDR1 MDHEN, CDR2 SYDVKM. The CDR3 loop is CASSKSQGGYYNEQFF. In DNA form, the CDR3 reads TGTGCCAGCTCTAAATCTCAGGGGGGATACTACAATGAGCAGTTCTTC.

The rearrangement uses TRBV6-5 and TRBJ1-1; tentative D call: TRBD1 (6 bases). Trimming removed 9 bases at V and 9 bases at J, with 17 bases between. The CDR3 runs to 12 residues. Germline V gene lookup returns CDR1 MNHEY and CDR2 SVGAGI. The CDR3 DNA reads as TGTGCCAGTGGGATTAGACAGGCTCAAGCTTTCTTT. Its protein product is CASGIRQAQAFF.

The V and J genes are TRBV28 and TRBJ1-2, with 7 bases lining up with TRBD1. V shed 4 bases and J 5 bases; nucleotides not matched to a gene: 7. Germline lookup yields CDR1 MDHEN and CDR2 SYDVKM. There are 14 residues in the CDR3. Written as DNA, the CDR3 is TGTGCCAGCAGTTCCCAAAGACAGGGTTATGGCTACACCTTC. Residues: CASSSQRQGYGYTF.

This chain connects TRBV27 to TRBJ2-7, with a tentative D call TRBD1 (6 bases). Germline V gene lookup returns CDR1 MNHEY and CDR2 SMNVEV (reference sequence). The ends were cut back, 2 bases at V and 6 bases at J, with 14 bases in the middle. This CDR3 has 14 amino acids. CDR3 sequence reads: CASSLKGVWGEQYF. DNA of the CDR3: TGTGCCAGCAGTTTAAAGGGGGTTTGGGGCGAGCAGTACTTC.

The V and J genes are TRBV5-6 and TRBJ2-2; 7 bases align to TRBD1. Germline CDR1 SGHDT, CDR2 YYEEEE. V dropped 0 bases and J dropped 5; count of bases not matched to a gene: 10. This CDR3 has 17 residues. The CDR3 sequence is CASSLDRGRTLTGELFF. The CDR3 nucleotides read TGTGCCAGCAGCTTGGACAGGGGACGAACTTTAACCGGGGAGCTGTTTTTT. Together with reference TRBV5-6 and TRBJ2-2, the CDR3 gives the full variable domain: DAGVTQSPTHLIKTRGQQVTLRCSPKSGHDTVSWYQQALGQGPQFIFQYYEEEERQRGNFPDRFSGHQFPNYSSELNVNALLLGDSALYLCASSLDRGRTLTGELFFGEGSRLTVL.

The chain links TRBV5-4 to TRBJ2-5; TRBD2 matches at 16 bases. Germline V gives CDR1 SGHNT, CDR2 YYREEE (reference sequence). The CDR3 has 17 amino acids. The V segment lost 0 bases and the J segment 2 bases; nucleotides outside the gene matches: 1. The CDR3 sequence: CASSLGGLAGGQETQYF. The DNA of the CDR3 is TGTGCCAGCAGCTTGGGGGGACTAGCGGGAGGGCAAGAGACCCAGTACTTC.

The chain joins TRBV10-1 to TRBJ2-1; no firm D call. Trimming shortened V by 2 bases and J by 0 bases, and 8 bases separated the two germline ends. Germline values: CDR1 WNHNN, CDR2 SYGVQD (reference sequence). This CDR3 has 15 amino acids. The CDR3 DNA reads as TGCGCCAGCAGTGAGAGGCGGAGCTCCTACAATGAGCAGTTCTTC. Translated, it gives CASSERRSSYNEQFF.

This clone was detected once. At the DNA level, this CDR3 is encoded by other sequences in the same sample as well. The chain employs TRBV7-2 and TRBJ1-5; 8 positions agree with TRBD1. The V gene end was trimmed by 3 bases and the J gene end by 2 bases; junction bases not matched to a gene: 0. Per germline, CDR1 SGHTA and CDR2 FQGNSA. The CDR3 covers 14 residues. The chain's CDR3 is CASSLGQGNQPQHF. In DNA form, the CDR3 reads TGTGCCAGCAGCTTGGGACAGGGCAATCAGCCCCAGCATTTT.

The chain couples TRBV5-1 to TRBJ1-1; 8 bases fit TRBD1. This CDR3 has 15 residues. After removal of 4 bases from V and 5 bases from J, the junction contained 10 bases not matched to a gene. Germline V lookup: CDR1 SGHRS, CDR2 YFSETQ. Here the CDR3 reads CASSASGTGGTEAFF. The CDR3, as DNA: TGCGCCAGCAGCGCCTCCGGGACAGGAGGAACTGAAGCTTTCTTT.